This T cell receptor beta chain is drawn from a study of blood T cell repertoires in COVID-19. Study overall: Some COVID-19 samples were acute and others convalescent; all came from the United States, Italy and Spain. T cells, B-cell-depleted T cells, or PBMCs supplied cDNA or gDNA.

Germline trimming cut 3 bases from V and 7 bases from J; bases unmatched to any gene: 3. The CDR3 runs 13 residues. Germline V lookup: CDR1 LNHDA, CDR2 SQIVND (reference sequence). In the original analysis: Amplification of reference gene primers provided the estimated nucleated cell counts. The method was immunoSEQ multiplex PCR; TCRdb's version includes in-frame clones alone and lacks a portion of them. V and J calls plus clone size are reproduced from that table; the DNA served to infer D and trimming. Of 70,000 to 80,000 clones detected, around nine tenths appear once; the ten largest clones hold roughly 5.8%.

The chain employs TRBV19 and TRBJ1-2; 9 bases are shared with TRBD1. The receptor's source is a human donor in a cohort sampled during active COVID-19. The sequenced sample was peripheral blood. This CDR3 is CASSMTGGGGYTF. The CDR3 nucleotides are TGTGCCAGTAGTATGACAGGGGGAGGTGGCTACACCTTC.